Many counts were recorded for the clone carrying this TCR beta chain. What it binds is unknown. Sequencing libraries of naive CD8 cells derived from roughly 18,000 to 920,000 sorted cells with 10%, 30% or 50% RNA. The sample belongs to a study of molecular identifiers for immune sequencing clone quantification. Study-wide findings and caveats: Clones of above 20 RNA copies carried over 99% of effector molecules; in naive cells they carried under 1%.

Library preparation followed earlier protocols using designated TCR primers. MiXCR, applied by TCRdb to the PCR reads, yields one record per CDR3 protein. The table includes over 550,000 distinct CDR3 sequences, roughly 25% detected once. V dropped 8 bases and J dropped 4 bases, with 9 bases sitting between them. The CDR3 loop spans 11 amino acids. The germline V gene encodes CDR1 SGDLS and CDR2 YYNGEE. The chain has TRBV9 and TRBJ2-5; possible D gene TRBD1, 6 bases. Input material: naive CD8+ T cells from blood, with Jurkat cell RNA spiked in. The subset denotes: FACS-sorted CD8+CD4-CCR7+CD45RA+ naive T cells. The clonotype comes from a human donor in good health. Some libraries in this study had Jurkat cell RNA spiked in. The CDR3 DNA follows: TGTGCCAGTGGGGGCAGAGAGACCCAGTACTTC. This sequence encodes CASGGRETQYF.